The clone carrying this TCR beta chain showed up just a few times. This sample stems from a study of control samples from healthy donors and cancer patients. Repertoires were generated with immunoSEQ multiplex PCR, while TCRdb's copy carries only in-frame clones and drops some. The sample lists about 82,000 clones, 80% to 90% occurring once. Germline V gene sequence: CDR1 SGHKS, CDR2 YYEKEE (reference sequence). V dropped 1 base and J dropped 6 bases, with 8 bases sitting between them. This CDR3 comprises 12 residues. This TCR was recovered from a man aged 45-60 years in good health. J is TRBJ2-7 and V is TRBV5-5, with D tentatively TRBD2 (5 bases). The sequencing sample was made of blood. CDR3 DNA sequence: TGTGCCAGCAGCTTGATCGCGGGCGAGCAGTACTTC. Translating gives CASSLIAGEQYF. The variable domain in full, with the rest retrieved from reference TRBV5-5 and TRBJ2-7, is DAGVTQSPTHLIKTRGQQVTLRCSPISGHKSVSWYQQVLGQGPQFIFQYYEKEERGRGNFPDRFSARQFPNYSSELNVNALLLGDSALYLCASSLIAGEQYFGPGTRLTVT.